Shown below are 20 T cell receptor beta chains from a single sample sequenced in a study of blood T cell repertoires in COVID-19. Only in-frame clones appear in the TCRdb table, and some are missing; sequencing was by immunoSEQ multiplex PCR. The sample holds approximately 190,000 clones, under 90% seen once. The sample comprised peripheral blood. Source of these receptors: a man aged 30 to 39 with active or convalescent COVID-19.

This clone was observed a few times. The J gene is TRBJ1-2, the V gene TRBV19; 8 nucleotides align to TRBD1. The germline V gene encodes CDR1 LNHDA and CDR2 SQIVND (reference sequence). J was trimmed by 6 bases and V by 3 bases; bases with no gene match: 9. The CDR3 is 15 residues long. CDR3 sequence: CASSIFRDRSNGYTF. Written as DNA, the CDR3 is TGTGCCAGTAGTATTTTTAGGGACAGGAGCAATGGCTACACCTTC.

The chain combines TRBV18 with TRBJ2-3, with D uncertain. V lost 1 base and J lost 1, with 9 bases in between. Germline loops: CDR1 KGHSH, CDR2 LQKENI. The CDR3 extends over 15 amino acids. The DNA of the CDR3 is TGTGCCAGCTCACCACGGGCGACCGGCACAGATACGCAGTATTTT. Amino acid sequence: CASSPRATGTDTQYF.

This chain's CDR3 is CASKTTGHNEQFF. The CDR3 DNA reads TGTGCCTCCAAGACGACAGGGCACAATGAGCAGTTCTTC. The chain recombines TRBV30 with TRBJ2-1; 7 nucleotides align to TRBD1. V lost 7 bases to trimming and J lost 5 bases; unmatched junction nucleotides: 8. The length of the CDR3 is 13 residues. CDR1 is GTSNPN, CDR2 SVGIG, per germline (reference sequence).

This chain uses TRBV7-9 with TRBJ1-1; D gene uncertain. The germline CDR1 and CDR2 sequences are SEHNR and FQNEAQ (reference sequence). V lost 0 bases and J lost 0, with 20 bases in between. The CDR3 length is 19 residues. The CDR3 DNA sequence: TGTGCCAGCAGCTTAGCCCTACGGGAAAAGGAATACATGAACACTGAAGCTTTCTTT. Translated, it gives CASSLALREKEYMNTEAFF.

The rearrangement links TRBV16 to TRBJ1-3, with 9 bases identical to TRBD1. This CDR3 spans 15 amino acids. Germline V gives CDR1 KGHSY, CDR2 FQNENV. The trim removed 2 bases at V and 5 bases at J, leaving 4 bases unmatched. The chain's CDR3 is CASSQIGTGRNTIYF. Written as DNA, the CDR3 is TGTGCCAGCAGCCAAATCGGGACAGGGCGAAACACCATATATTTT.

This chain connects TRBV19 to TRBJ1-2; D is uncertain. Germline-derived CDR1 and CDR2 are LNHDA and SQIVND (reference sequence). V was shortened by 5 bases and J by 4 bases, with 20 bases between the two germline ends. The CDR3 runs to 16 residues. CDR3 region: CASSESIETVRYGYTF. CDR3 DNA sequence: TGTGCCAGTAGTGAATCAATAGAAACAGTGCGCTATGGCTACACCTTC.

The rearrangement joins TRBV5-1 to TRBJ2-2; 7 positions agree with TRBD1. The CDR3 totals 17 residues. Germline V gene sequence: CDR1 SGHRS, CDR2 YFSETQ. Trimming at V came to 4 bases and at J to 0 bases, leaving 9 bases not matched to a gene. CDR3 protein: CASSNDHRGSNTGELFF. The CDR3 DNA reads TGCGCCAGCAGCAACGACCACAGGGGCTCGAACACCGGGGAGCTGTTTTTT.

The chain combines TRBV5-1 with TRBJ2-7; 9 bases are a match to TRBD1. V trimming: 5 bases; J trimming: 2 bases; junction bases outside the gene matches: 8. CDR1 and CDR2 from the germline V gene are SGHRS and YFSETQ. CDR3 size: 15 residues. In nucleotides, the CDR3 is TGCGCCAGCAGTCGCGCCGGGACAGGGACCTACGAGCAGTACTTC. It codes for CASSRAGTGTYEQYF.

This clone was recorded once. The rearrangement uses TRBV6-5 and TRBJ2-7, with a tentative D call TRBD2 (5 bases). CDR1 and CDR2 from the germline V gene are MNHEY and SVGAGI. There are 16 residues in the CDR3. V was shortened by 2 bases and J by 2 bases, with 16 bases between the two germline ends. DNA for the CDR3: TGTGCCAGCAGTTACCGACCCACTAGGGAGACCTACGAGCAGTACTTC. It is translated as CASSYRPTRETYEQYF.

This clone came up once. At one boundary the junction diverges from the germline segment, which might be a read error. J is TRBJ2-2 and V is TRBV27; D is perhaps TRBD2 (6 bases). CDR3 size: 13 residues. CDR1 is MNHEY, CDR2 SMNVEV, per germline (reference sequence). In DNA form, the CDR3 reads TGCGACCGGGCCGGGGGAGACACCGGGGAGCTGTTTTTT. This encodes CDRAGGDTGELFF.

This chain connects TRBV25-1 to TRBJ2-3; D not resolved. The length of the CDR3 is 12 residues. CDR1 is MGHDK, CDR2 SYGVNS, per germline. Deletions cut 8 bases from V and 1 base from J, with 7 bases between. CDR3 DNA sequence: TGTGCCAGCTCCCCTGGCACAGATACGCAGTATTTT. Encoded protein: CASSPGTDTQYF.

This chain uses TRBV5-4 with TRBJ1-3, with D possibly being TRBD1 (5 bases). Germline values: CDR1 SGHNT, CDR2 YYREEE (reference sequence). V lost 2 bases and J lost 1, with 10 bases in between. This CDR3 is built from 15 residues. The CDR3 protein is CASSLSSGSGNTIYF. The CDR3 DNA sequence: TGTGCCAGCAGCTTATCTTCAGGGTCTGGAAACACCATATATTTT.

This chain joins TRBV5-1 and TRBJ2-3, with 9 positions matching TRBD1. Per germline, CDR1 SGHRS and CDR2 YFSETQ. The CDR3 length is 15 residues. Trimming cost V 6 bases and J 3 bases; bases outside gene matches: 8. DNA of the CDR3: TGCGCCAGCAACTCCGGGACAGGGTGGACAGATACGCAGTATTTT. Amino acids: CASNSGTGWTDTQYF.

The chain carries TRBV27 and TRBJ2-1; TRBD2 aligns across 9 bases. V gave up 5 bases and J gave up 9 bases; unmatched junction bases: 14. Germline lookup yields CDR1 MNHEY and CDR2 SMNVEV (reference sequence). The CDR3 contains 16 residues. The CDR3 sequence: CASSPRGASGMFEQFF. The CDR3 DNA is TGTGCCAGCAGTCCGAGGGGGGCTAGCGGGATGTTTGAGCAGTTCTTC.

The rearrangement links TRBV5-4 to TRBJ1-1, with a possible D match to TRBD1 (6 bases). The CDR3 length is 15 residues. Germline CDR1 reads SGHNT; CDR2 reads YYREEE (reference sequence). V lost 5 bases and J lost 6, with 20 bases in between. CDR3 coding DNA: TGTGCCAGCAGAGTCGACCTTGGTGGGGGCGCTGAAGCTTTCTTT. Encoded protein: CASRVDLGGGAEAFF.

This clone was seen only a few times. The V gene is TRBV9, the J gene TRBJ1-5, with TRBD1 as a possible D gene (6 bases). In germline, CDR1 is SGDLS, CDR2 YYNGEE. V lost 1 base, J lost 0 bases, and 8 bases lay in between. This CDR3 spans 15 amino acids. The CDR3 coding sequence is TGTGCCAGCAGCGTACAGGGGAATAGCAATCAGCCCCAGCATTTT. This sequence encodes CASSVQGNSNQPQHF.

The chain employs TRBV28 and TRBJ2-3; TRBD2 matches at 15 bases. The germline V gene encodes CDR1 MDHEN and CDR2 SYDVKM. Trimming cost V 6 bases and J 7 bases; bases outside gene matches: 11. This CDR3 is built from 17 residues. This chain's CDR3 is CASSTPGTSGRRNTQYF. In DNA form, the CDR3 reads TGTGCCAGCAGCACACCCGGGACTAGCGGGAGGAGGAATACGCAGTATTTT.

The V and J genes are TRBV14 and TRBJ1-2; 8 bases are shared with TRBD1. Unmatched junction bases numbered 6, after V lost 4 bases and J lost 5 bases. This CDR3 is 14 amino acids long. Germline CDR1 and CDR2: SGHDN and FVKESK. The CDR3 is CASSPGQGRYGYTF. CDR3 in DNA: TGTGCCAGCAGCCCCGGACAGGGCAGATATGGCTACACCTTC.

The V call is TRBV6-5, the J call TRBJ1-2; 7 nucleotides agree with TRBD1. The length of the CDR3 is 15 residues. CDR1 and CDR2 (germline): MNHEY, SVGAGI. V gave up 0 bases and J gave up 4 bases; unmatched junction bases: 5. The CDR3 DNA is TGTGCCAGCAGTTACTCGATGGCAGGGGGCTATGGCTACACCTTC. Translating it yields CASSYSMAGGYGYTF.

This clone was picked up a small number of times. The V call is TRBV6-5, the J call TRBJ1-1, with unresolved D. This CDR3 has 12 residues. The germline V gene has CDR1 MNHEY and CDR2 SVGAGI. V lost 7 bases and J 5 bases, leaving 11 bases between the germline ends. Here the CDR3 DNA reads TGTGCCAGCACCCGAGCTAGGACTGAAGCTTTCTTT. Translating it yields CASTRARTEAFF.